This entry lists 8 T cell receptor beta chains sequenced from one sample in a study of cytomegalovirus exposure and HLA in healthy donors. Researchers ran the PCR with 60 Vbeta and 13 Jbeta primers. TCRdb keeps only in-frame clones here, not all; method: immunoSEQ multiplex PCR. This table has about 120,000 clones, roughly four fifths appearing once. Source material: PBMCs. These receptors came from a man in his forties in good health and CMV-seronegative.

This clone was observed a few times. This chain uses TRBV27 with TRBJ2-1; 7 bases are a match to TRBD2. CDR3 length equals 18 residues. V shed 5 bases, J shed 3 bases, and the junction held 16 bases outside the gene matches. CDR1 and CDR2 (germline): MNHEY, SMNVEV (reference sequence). For the CDR3, the DNA is TGTGCCAGCAGTCCTCCAGGGAGGGCCCTCGGTATCTACAATGAGCAGTTCTTC. It yields the protein CASSPPGRALGIYNEQFF.

In the case of this clone: Relative to the germline gene, one junction end is altered; a read error may explain this. V gene TRBV6-6 combines with J gene TRBJ1-3; 7 bases are a match to TRBD1. CDR1 MNHNY and CDR2 SVGAGI come from the germline V gene (reference sequence). CDR3 length equals 14 residues. CDR3 coding DNA: TGTGCCGGCAGATGGACAGGCGGTGGAAACACCATATATTTT. Its protein product is CAGRWTGGGNTIYF.

This clone showed up just a few times. The chain couples TRBV9 to TRBJ2-7; 9 bases line up with TRBD1. V lost 5 bases, J lost 6 bases, and 9 bases stayed unmatched. The CDR3 length is 14 residues. Germline V gene sequence: CDR1 SGDLS, CDR2 YYNGEE. The CDR3 here is CASSYRDRASEQYF. CDR3 nucleotides: TGTGCCAGCAGTTACCGGGACAGGGCCTCCGAGCAGTACTTC.

The V and J genes are TRBV10-3 and TRBJ2-7; 7 nucleotides line up with TRBD1. Germline V CDR1 and CDR2: ENHRY, SYGVKD. V shed 4 bases, J shed 3 bases, and the junction held 6 bases outside the gene matches. The CDR3 runs 14 residues. Here the CDR3 DNA reads TGTGCCATCAGTGGGACGGCAGGGGGCTACGAGCAGTACTTC. Its translation is CAISGTAGGYEQYF.

This chain joins TRBV5-1 and TRBJ2-2; TRBD2 matches at 7 bases. The CDR3 consists of 16 residues. The germline CDR1 and CDR2 sequences are SGHRS and YFSETQ. Unmatched junction bases numbered 7, after V lost 3 bases and J lost 2 bases. CDR3 DNA: TGCGCCAGCAGCTACAGGTTAGCGGGTAACACCGGGGAGCTGTTTTTT. It is translated as CASSYRLAGNTGELFF.

CDR3 in amino acids: CAWSGGQGYNGNTIYF. In DNA form, the CDR3 reads TGTGCCTGGAGTGGGGGCCAAGGGTATAATGGAAACACCATATATTTT. The V and J genes are TRBV30 and TRBJ1-3; maybe TRBD1 (5 bases). The V and J ends lost 1 base and 3 bases respectively, with 16 bases between them. The CDR3 runs 16 residues. Germline-derived CDR1 and CDR2 are GTSNPN and SVGIG (reference sequence). Filled out from reference TRBV30 and TRBJ1-3, the complete variable domain reads SQTIHQWPATLVQPVGSPLSLECTVEGTSNPNLYWYRQAAGRGLQLLFYSVGIGQISSEVPQNLSASRPQDRQFILSSKKLLLSDSGFYLCAWSGGQGYNGNTIYFGEGSWLTVV.

The chain is built from TRBV5-5 and TRBJ2-5, with D perhaps TRBD1 (6 bases). This CDR3 is 15 amino acids long. Trimming shortened V by 3 bases and J by 5 bases, and 17 bases separated the two germline ends. Germline V gives CDR1 SGHKS, CDR2 YYEKEE (reference sequence). The CDR3 sequence: CASSSTAGVYETQYF. CDR3 in DNA: TGTGCCAGCAGCTCCACAGCAGGGGTTTACGAGACCCAGTACTTC.

This chain uses TRBV2 with TRBJ2-5; D is perhaps TRBD1 (6 bases). The V end lost 6 bases, the J end lost 5 bases, and 13 bases lay between the germline ends. The CDR3 consists of 13 residues. Germline-derived CDR1 and CDR2 are SNHLY and FYNNEI. Here the CDR3 reads CASRRDTMETQYF. The CDR3 nucleotides read TGTGCCAGCAGACGGGACACGATGGAGACCCAGTACTTC.